The clone carrying this T cell receptor (beta chain) was seen a few times. Use of 60 Vbeta and 13 Jbeta primers characterized the PCR. The protocol was immunoSEQ multiplex PCR, while the TCRdb copy is restricted to in-frame clones and leaves out a portion. The table has roughly 120,000 clones, 75% to 80% seen once. V lost 8 bases, J lost 2 bases, and 7 bases stayed unmatched. The CDR3 is 15 residues long. Germline V gene lookup returns CDR1 SNHLY and CDR2 FYNNEI. The entry originates in a study of cytomegalovirus exposure and HLA in healthy donors. In the study overall: An early data release held about 85 million unique TCRs from HLA-typed donors.

Sample: PBMCs. This TCR was sampled from a woman aged 30 to 39 in good health and CMV-seronegative. V gene TRBV2 combines with J gene TRBJ2-2; 8 bases line up with TRBD1. CDR3 nucleotide sequence: TGTGCCAGCGTCGGGACAGGTCTAAACACCGGGGAGCTGTTTTTT. This codes for CASVGTGLNTGELFF.